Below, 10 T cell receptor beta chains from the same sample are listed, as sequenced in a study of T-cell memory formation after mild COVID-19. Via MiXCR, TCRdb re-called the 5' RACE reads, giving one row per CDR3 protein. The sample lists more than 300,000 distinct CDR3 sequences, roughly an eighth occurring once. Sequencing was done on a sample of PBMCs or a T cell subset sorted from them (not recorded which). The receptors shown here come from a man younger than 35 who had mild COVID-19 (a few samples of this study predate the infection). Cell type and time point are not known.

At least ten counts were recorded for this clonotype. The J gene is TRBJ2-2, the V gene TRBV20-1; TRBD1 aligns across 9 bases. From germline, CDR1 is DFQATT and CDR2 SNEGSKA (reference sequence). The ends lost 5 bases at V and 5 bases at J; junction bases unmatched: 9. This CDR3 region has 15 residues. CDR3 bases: TGCAGTGCTCGAACCGGCGGGACAGGGACCGGGGAGCTGTTTTTT. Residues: CSARTGGTGTGELFF.

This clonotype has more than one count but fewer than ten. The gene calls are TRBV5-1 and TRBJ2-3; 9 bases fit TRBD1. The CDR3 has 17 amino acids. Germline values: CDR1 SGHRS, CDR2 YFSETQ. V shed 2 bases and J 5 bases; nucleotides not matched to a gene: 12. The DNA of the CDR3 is TGCGCCAGCAGCTTTTCTTTGACAGGGGGGTCAATAGATACGCAGTATTTT. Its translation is CASSFSLTGGSIDTQYF.

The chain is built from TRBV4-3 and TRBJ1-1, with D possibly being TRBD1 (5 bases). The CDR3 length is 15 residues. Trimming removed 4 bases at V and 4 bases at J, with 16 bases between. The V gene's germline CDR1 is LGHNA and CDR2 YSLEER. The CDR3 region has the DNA TGCGCCAGCAGCCGAGGTGGGGGAAGGGCCACTGAAGCTTTCTTT. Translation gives CASSRGGGRATEAFF.

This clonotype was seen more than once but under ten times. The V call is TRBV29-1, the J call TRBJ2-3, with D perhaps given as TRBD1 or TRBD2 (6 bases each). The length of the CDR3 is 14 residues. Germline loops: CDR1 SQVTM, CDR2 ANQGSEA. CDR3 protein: CSCLEGGPSDTQYF. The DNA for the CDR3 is TGCAGTTGTTTGGAGGGGGGCCCGTCAGATACGCAGTATTTT.

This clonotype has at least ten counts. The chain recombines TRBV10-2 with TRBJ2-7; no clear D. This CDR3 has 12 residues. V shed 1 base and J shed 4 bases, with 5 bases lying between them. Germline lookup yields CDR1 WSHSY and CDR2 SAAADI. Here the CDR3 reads CASSEWGYEQYF. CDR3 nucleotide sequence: TGCGCCAGCAGTGAGTGGGGTTACGAGCAGTACTTC.

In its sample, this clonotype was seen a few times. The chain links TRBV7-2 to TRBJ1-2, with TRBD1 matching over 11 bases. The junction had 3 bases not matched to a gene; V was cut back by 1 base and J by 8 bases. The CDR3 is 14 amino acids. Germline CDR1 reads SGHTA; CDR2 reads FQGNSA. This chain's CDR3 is CASSLGTGGSGYTF. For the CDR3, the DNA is TGTGCCAGCAGCTTAGGGACAGGGGGCTCAGGCTACACCTTC.

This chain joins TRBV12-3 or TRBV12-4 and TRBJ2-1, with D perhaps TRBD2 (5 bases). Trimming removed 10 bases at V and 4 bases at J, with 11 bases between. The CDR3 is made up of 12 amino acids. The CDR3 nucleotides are TGTGCCACCGGGCCGGGATACAATGAGCAGTTCTTC. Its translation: CATGPGYNEQFF.

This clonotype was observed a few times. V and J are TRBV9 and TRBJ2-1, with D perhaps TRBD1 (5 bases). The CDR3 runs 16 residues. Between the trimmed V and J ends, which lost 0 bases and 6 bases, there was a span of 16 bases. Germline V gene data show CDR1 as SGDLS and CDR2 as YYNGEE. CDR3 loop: CASSVATGPQGNEQFF. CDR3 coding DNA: TGTGCCAGCAGCGTAGCCACCGGCCCTCAGGGCAATGAGCAGTTCTTC.

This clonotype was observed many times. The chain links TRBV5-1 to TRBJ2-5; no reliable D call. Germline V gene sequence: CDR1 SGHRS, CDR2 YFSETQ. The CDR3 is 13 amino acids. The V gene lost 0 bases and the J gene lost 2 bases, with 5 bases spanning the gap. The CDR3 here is CASSLGWQETQYF. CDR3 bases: TGCGCCAGCAGCTTGGGGTGGCAAGAGACCCAGTACTTC.

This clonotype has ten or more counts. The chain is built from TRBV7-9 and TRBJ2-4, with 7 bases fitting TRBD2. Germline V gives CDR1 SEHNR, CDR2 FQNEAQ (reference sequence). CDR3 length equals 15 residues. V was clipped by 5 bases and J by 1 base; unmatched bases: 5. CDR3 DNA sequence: TGTGCCAGCAGCCCCGGGAGGAAGGCCAAAAACATTCAGTACTTC. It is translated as CASSPGRKAKNIQYF.